This is a list of T cell receptor beta chains from one sample in a study of blood T cell repertoires in COVID-19. The protocol was immunoSEQ multiplex PCR, while the TCRdb copy is restricted to in-frame clones and leaves out a portion. In the table there are a few hundred thousand clones, roughly 91% of which are singletons. Sequenced input: PBMCs or T cells enriched from blood (not recorded which). The receptor set was obtained from a man in his thirties or forties in a cohort exposed to, infected with or recovered from COVID-19 (not recorded which). CDR3s include the opening cysteine and the closing phenylalanine or tryptophan. The D gene is left open where the match is weak. A row's size may be missing; if present it is once, few, many or a size class.

J gene	V gene	D gene	clone size	CDR3 DNA	CDR3 protein
TRBJ2-2	TRBV6-4	-	-	TGTGCCAGCAGGGGACTTCCCGCCGGGGAGCTGTTTTTT	CASRGLPAGELFF
TRBJ2-3	TRBV4-3	-	-	TGCGCCAGCAGCCAAGAGGCCCTCAGGACAGATACGCAGTATTTT	CASSQEALRTDTQYF
TRBJ2-7	TRBV3-1/TRBV3-2	-	-	TGTGCCAGCAGCCAAGAGATGGGGCGGGGTCGGGTCGAGCAGTACTTC	CASSQEMGRGRVEQYF
TRBJ2-6	TRBV10-3	-	once	TGTGCCATCAACCAGGGCGCTGGGGCCAACGTCCTGACTTTC	CAINQGAGANVLTF
TRBJ2-7	TRBV7-9	TRBD2	-	TGTGCCAGCAGCGCACAGGGTAGCGGGAGGCTATCCTACGAGCAGTACTTC	CASSAQGSGRLSYEQYF
TRBJ1-2	TRBV10-3	TRBD1	-	TGTGCCATCAATCCGGACAGGGAGGACTATGGCTACACCTTC	CAINPDREDYGYTF
TRBJ2-1	TRBV9	TRBD2	-	TGTGCCAGCAGCATTGGGTGGCTAGCGGGAGGAGGTAACTACAATGAGCAGTTCTTC	CASSIGWLAGGGNYNEQFF
TRBJ2-7	TRBV28	-	-	TGTGCCAGCAGTTTAGGTGGTGGAGTGGCCTACGAGCAGTACTTC	CASSLGGGVAYEQYF
TRBJ2-3	TRBV7-7	TRBD1	-	TGTGCTAGCAGCTTAGTACAGGGGAGCACAGATACGCAGTATTTT	CASSLVQGSTDTQYF
TRBJ2-6	TRBV5-6	TRBD1	-	TGTGCCAGCAGTTTGGGAGACAGGGGCCTCTCTGGGGCCAACGTCCTGACTTTC	CASSLGDRGLSGANVLTF
TRBJ2-1	TRBV23-1	TRBD1	once	TGCGCCAGCAGTCAATCGAACAGGGGGCCACACAATGAGCAGTTCTTC	CASSQSNRGPHNEQFF
TRBJ1-1	TRBV5-1	TRBD1	-	TGCGCCAGCAGCACAAGGACAGGGGCAACTGAAGCTTTCTTT	CASSTRTGATEAFF
TRBJ1-5	TRBV7-6	-	few	TGTGCCAGCAGCTTAGTTAGTGGTGGCAATCAGCCCCAGCATTTT	CASSLVSGGNQPQHF
TRBJ1-1	TRBV28	-	-	TGTGCCAGCAGTTTATTGGTAGGGGTTGAAGCTTTCTTT	CASSLLVGVEAFF
TRBJ1-1	TRBV10-3	-	-	TGTGCCATCAGTGAGTCAGGGGTTGCTAACACTGAAGCTTTCTTT	CAISESGVANTEAFF
TRBJ2-7	TRBV5-6	-	-	TGTGCCAGCAGTTCCGGGACACTCTCCTACGAGCAGTACTTC	CASSSGTLSYEQYF
TRBJ1-5	TRBV28	-	-	TGTGCCAGCAGTTTATTTCAGGGTTCTCTCATTTATCAGCCCCAGCATTTT	CASSLFQGSLIYQPQHF
TRBJ2-6	TRBV28	TRBD1	-	TGTGCCAGCAGTTTATGGGGACAGGGGATCTCTGGGGCCAACGTCCTGACTTTC	CASSLWGQGISGANVLTF
TRBJ1-4	TRBV2	TRBD1	-	TGTGCCAGCAGGGAGACAGGGGGTCTTGAAAAACTGTTTTTT	CASRETGGLEKLFF
TRBJ2-1	TRBV19	TRBD1	-	TGTGCCAGTGGCAGTAGGACAGGGGACGAGCAGTTCTTC	CASGSRTGDEQFF
TRBJ2-7	TRBV11-2	TRBD1	-	TGTGCCAGCAGCTCCAACCAAGGGACAGGCGAGCAGTACTTC	CASSSNQGTGEQYF
TRBJ2-7	TRBV10-3	-	-	TGTGCCATCAGTGAGTCTCGGGTTACCTACGAGCAGTACTTC	CAISESRVTYEQYF
TRBJ2-1	TRBV24-1	TRBD2	-	TGTGCCACCAGTGATTTAAGCGGGAGCCTCGAGCAGTTCTTC	CATSDLSGSLEQFF
TRBJ2-5	TRBV5-6	TRBD2	-	TGTGCCAGCAGCATAAAGGACGGGGGGGTGGAGACCCAGTACTTC	CASSIKDGGVETQYF
TRBJ2-7	TRBV6-6	TRBD2	-	TGTGCCAGCAGCCTTAGCGGGAGGGAGCAGTACTTC	CASSLSGREQYF